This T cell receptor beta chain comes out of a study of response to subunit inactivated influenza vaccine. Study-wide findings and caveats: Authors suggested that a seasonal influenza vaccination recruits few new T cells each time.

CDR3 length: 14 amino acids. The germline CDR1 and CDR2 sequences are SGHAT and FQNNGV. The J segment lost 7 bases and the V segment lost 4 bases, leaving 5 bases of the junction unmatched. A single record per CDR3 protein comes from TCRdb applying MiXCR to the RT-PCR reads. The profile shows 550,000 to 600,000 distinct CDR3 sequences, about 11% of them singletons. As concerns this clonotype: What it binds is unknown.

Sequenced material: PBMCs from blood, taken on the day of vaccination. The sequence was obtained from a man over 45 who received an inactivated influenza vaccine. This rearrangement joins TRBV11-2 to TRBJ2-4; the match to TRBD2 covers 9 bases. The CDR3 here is CASSYTGTSNIQYF. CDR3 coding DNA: TGTGCCAGCAGCTATACCGGGACTAGCAACATTCAGTACTTC.